Listed below are T cell receptor beta chains from one sample, sequenced in a study of shared clonotypes between healthy human individuals. Assay: immunoSEQ multiplex PCR; the TCRdb copy retains only in-frame clones and omits some. The repertoire holds roughly 400,000 clones, with approximately 96% as singletons. The sequenced sample was memory CD8+ T cells sorted from blood. The source is a man aged 25 to 45 in good health. The CDR3 runs from the conserved cysteine through the conserved F or W. Clone size appears in some rows only: once, few, many, or a class for an expanded clone.

TRBV18	TRBJ2-1	.	CASLPAGGPNEQFF
TRBV5-1	TRBJ1-1	.	CASSLSGAYTEAFF
TRBV5-1	TRBJ2-7	.	CASSSRTGGEEQYF
TRBV14	TRBJ2-5	.	CASSLTTGRRIETQYF
TRBV5-1	TRBJ1-5	.	CASSLEKRRNYSNQPQHF
TRBV30	TRBJ1-5	.	CAWSVRGWGQGSNQPQHF
TRBV5-6	TRBJ2-1	.	CASSLLTSGRASYNEQFF
TRBV30	TRBJ2-7	.	CAWRIGGVSSYEQYF
TRBV6-5	TRBJ2-2	.	CASSYQQAVTGELFF
TRBV6-1	TRBJ2-5	.	CASSEKEQGQETQYF
TRBV10-2	TRBJ1-2	.	CASSTGYGYTF
TRBV29-1	TRBJ2-7	.	CSGTEQYF
TRBV28	TRBJ1-2	.	CASRSTGLYGYTF
TRBV5-7	TRBJ1-1	.	CASSYDRGLTEAFF
TRBV10-2	TRBJ2-1	once	CASRGTSLTQFF
TRBV13	TRBJ2-3	.	CASSHGATSTDTQYF
TRBV19	TRBJ2-7	.	CASSITGYRIYEQYF
TRBV5-4	TRBJ2-2	.	CASSTSAGELFF